Following are 18 T cell receptor beta chains from one sample sequenced in a study of blood T cell repertoires in COVID-19. Assay: immunoSEQ multiplex PCR; the TCRdb copy retains only in-frame clones and omits some. The data hold 450,000 to 500,000 clones, with approximately 83% observed a single time. The material sequenced was peripheral blood. The receptor source for this set is a human donor in a cohort sampled during active COVID-19.

The rearrangement uses TRBV6-1 and TRBJ2-2; D gene uncertain. CDR1 is MNHNS, CDR2 SASEGT, per germline. This CDR3 has 15 amino acids. The germline V and J ends were trimmed by 3 bases and 1 base, with 9 bases remaining between them. The CDR3 sequence: CASSEVWLNTGELFF. In nucleotides, the CDR3 is TGTGCCAGCAGTGAGGTTTGGCTGAACACCGGGGAGCTGTTTTTT.

The chain links TRBV11-2 to TRBJ2-2; TRBD1 is a possible D gene (5 bases). The CDR3 has 14 residues. Germline V gives CDR1 SGHAT, CDR2 FQNNGV. Trimming shortened V by 3 bases and J by 4 bases, and 9 bases separated the two germline ends. CDR3 protein: CASSFSRVTGELFF. Here the CDR3 DNA reads TGTGCCAGCAGCTTCAGCAGGGTCACCGGGGAGCTGTTTTTT.

The rearrangement uses TRBV27 and TRBJ2-2; 8 nucleotides line up with TRBD1. This CDR3 region has 16 residues. CDR1 MNHEY and CDR2 SMNVEV come from the germline V gene (reference sequence). V lost 2 bases, J lost 4 bases, and 6 bases stayed unmatched. Here the CDR3 DNA reads TGTGCCAGCAGTTTAATCCGGACAGGGACCACCGGGGAGCTGTTTTTT. This sequence encodes CASSLIRTGTTGELFF.

This rearrangement joins TRBV6-5 to TRBJ2-2; D possibly corresponds to TRBD1 (5 bases). Deletions cut 10 bases from V and 0 bases from J, with 9 bases between. Germline loops: CDR1 MNHEY, CDR2 SVGAGI. There are 13 residues in the CDR3. Written as DNA, the CDR3 is TGTGCCACCCGACAGCCGAACACCGGGGAGCTGTTTTTT. This codes for CATRQPNTGELFF.

The rearrangement links TRBV6-5 to TRBJ1-2, with 10 positions matching TRBD1. The CDR3 length is 15 residues. The V and J ends lost 4 bases and 2 bases, in that order; junction bases with no gene match: 4. From germline, CDR1 is MNHEY and CDR2 SVGAGI. This CDR3 is CASSFDRGRNYGYTF. In nucleotides, the CDR3 is TGTGCCAGCAGTTTTGACAGGGGGCGAAACTATGGCTACACCTTC.

As concerns this clone: The same CDR3 can be traced to other DNA sequences in this sample. The chain joins TRBV5-1 to TRBJ1-1; 7 bases fit TRBD1. CDR3 size: 15 residues. The germline V gene has CDR1 SGHRS and CDR2 YFSETQ. V shed 4 bases and J 0 bases; nucleotides not matched to a gene: 6. CDR3 residues: CASSQRTGMNTEAFF. As DNA, the CDR3 is TGCGCCAGCAGCCAGCGGACAGGAATGAACACTGAAGCTTTCTTT.

The chain carries TRBV27 and TRBJ2-5, with D uncertain. Germline-derived CDR1 and CDR2 are MNHEY and SMNVEV (reference sequence). Trimming stripped 5 bases from V and 4 bases from J, with 23 bases between. This CDR3 region has 17 residues. This CDR3 reads CASSENEQRRALETQYF. The DNA of the CDR3 is TGTGCCAGCAGTGAGAACGAGCAGCGCCGAGCCTTAGAGACCCAGTACTTC.

The chain employs TRBV3-1 (or the pseudogene TRBV3-2) and TRBJ2-1; TRBD2 matches 12 bases. Unmatched junction bases numbered 2, after V lost 2 bases and J lost 6 bases. The CDR3 spans 15 residues. In germline, CDR1 is LGHDT, CDR2 YNNKEL (reference sequence). CDR3 residues: CASSQLAGGGNEQFF. DNA of the CDR3: TGTGCCAGCAGCCAACTAGCGGGAGGGGGCAATGAGCAGTTCTTC.

The rearrangement joins TRBV6-2 or TRBV6-3 to TRBJ2-5; the D gene is possibly TRBD1 (6 bases). V was trimmed by 4 bases and J by 5 bases, leaving 14 bases between them. The germline gives CDR1 MNHEY, CDR2 SVGEGT. CDR3 length: 14 residues. Here the CDR3 reads CASSFYRDSETQYF. The CDR3 bases are TGTGCCAGCAGTTTCTACAGGGATTCGGAGACCCAGTACTTC.

The chain couples TRBV19 to TRBJ2-1, with D perhaps matching TRBD1 (6 bases). CDR1 is LNHDA and CDR2 is SQIVND in the germline V gene (reference sequence). Between the trimmed V and J ends, which lost 5 bases and 3 bases, there was a span of 11 bases. The CDR3 runs 14 residues. CDR3 in DNA: TGTGCCAGTAGTTTAGGACAGCACTACAATGAGCAGTTCTTC. This translates into CASSLGQHYNEQFF.

The table lists this clone with a count of one. The J gene is TRBJ1-6, the V gene TRBV12-3 or TRBV12-4; D uncertain. The CDR3 covers 13 residues. Deletions cut 2 bases from V and 10 bases from J, with 9 bases between. The CDR3 nucleotides read TGTGCCAGCAGTTTACCACCAGAATCACCCCTCCACTTT. Residues: CASSLPPESPLHF.

The chain combines TRBV11-2 with TRBJ1-4; no definite D call. The length of the CDR3 is 16 residues. V dropped 1 base and J dropped 0 bases, with 9 bases sitting between them. The germline V gene encodes CDR1 SGHAT and CDR2 FQNNGV. The CDR3 coding sequence is TGTGCCAGCAGCTTAGCAGAATATGCAACTAATGAAAAACTGTTTTTT. As protein: CASSLAEYATNEKLFF.

The V gene is TRBV4-3, the J gene TRBJ2-7; 9 nucleotides agree with TRBD2. This CDR3 spans 15 amino acids. Unmatched junction bases numbered 5, after V lost 2 bases and J lost 3 bases. Germline CDR1 is LGHNA and CDR2 is YSLEER. The CDR3 bases are TGCGCCAGCAGCCAAATACGGCGGGAGGGCTACGAGCAGTACTTC. It encodes CASSQIRREGYEQYF.

The gene calls are TRBV6-2 or TRBV6-3 and TRBJ2-3, with 7 bases identical to TRBD1. Germline assignment: CDR1 MNHEY and CDR2 SVGEGT. Trimming removed 2 bases from V and 4 bases from J; junction bases left unmatched: 12. The CDR3 runs to 17 residues. The CDR3 region has the DNA TGTGCCAGCAGTTACGGCCAGGGGGACATCGTGGCAGATACGCAGTATTTT. Translated: CASSYGQGDIVADTQYF.

Points on this clone: Other DNA sequences in the same sample also yield this CDR3. The J gene is TRBJ2-1, the V gene TRBV5-4; 12 positions agree with TRBD2. J lost 4 bases, V lost 4 bases, and 6 bases had no gene match. The CDR3 sequence is 16 residues long. CDR1 is SGHNT and CDR2 is YYREEE in the germline V gene (reference sequence). The CDR3 nucleotides read TGTGCCAGCAGCCAAAGACTAGCGGGAGCTTACAATGAGCAGTTCTTC. Amino acids: CASSQRLAGAYNEQFF.

CDR3 DNA sequence: TGTGCCAGCAGCTTACTTTCGGGTTTGGACATTCAGTACTTC. This translates into CASSLLSGLDIQYF. This rearrangement joins TRBV11-2 to TRBJ2-4; D ambiguous. V shed 2 bases and J shed 8 bases, with 13 bases lying between them. Germline V gene lookup returns CDR1 SGHAT and CDR2 FQNNGV. The CDR3 covers 14 residues.

The CDR3 DNA is TGTGCCAGCAGCCCCGGGACAGGGGATCAGCCCCAGCATTTT. This sequence encodes CASSPGTGDQPQHF. The rearrangement links TRBV3-1 (or the pseudogene TRBV3-2) to TRBJ1-5, with 10 bases identical to TRBD1. CDR1 LGHDT and CDR2 YNNKEL come from the germline V gene (reference sequence). V gave up 4 bases and J gave up 5 bases; unmatched junction bases: 2. This CDR3 has 14 residues.

The V gene is TRBV28, the J gene TRBJ2-1; 9 bases fit TRBD2. Looked up from germline, CDR1 is MDHEN and CDR2 is SYDVKM. V was pared by 6 bases and J by 8 bases, with 11 bases of the junction left unmatched. The CDR3 totals 15 residues. The chain's CDR3 is CASSLAGGPADEQFF. The CDR3 nucleotides are TGTGCCAGCAGCTTGGCGGGAGGGCCGGCGGATGAGCAGTTCTTC.